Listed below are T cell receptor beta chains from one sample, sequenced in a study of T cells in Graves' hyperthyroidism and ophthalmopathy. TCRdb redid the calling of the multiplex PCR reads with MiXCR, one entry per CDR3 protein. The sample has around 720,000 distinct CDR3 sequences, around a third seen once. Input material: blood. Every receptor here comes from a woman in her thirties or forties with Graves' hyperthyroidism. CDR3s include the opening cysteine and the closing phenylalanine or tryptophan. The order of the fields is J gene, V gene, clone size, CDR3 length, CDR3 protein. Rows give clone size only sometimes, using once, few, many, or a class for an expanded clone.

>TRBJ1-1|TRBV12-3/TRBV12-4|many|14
CASSLMQGNTEAFF
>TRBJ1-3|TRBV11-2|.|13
CASSSRDRGPSYF
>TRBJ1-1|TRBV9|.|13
CASSRIGDTEAFF
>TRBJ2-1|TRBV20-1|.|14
CSVEVTVRYNEQFF
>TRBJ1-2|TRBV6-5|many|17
CASTKDGTGGGFRGYTF
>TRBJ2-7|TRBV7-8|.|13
CASSLVEIYEQYF
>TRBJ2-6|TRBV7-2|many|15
CASSLGFSGANVLTF
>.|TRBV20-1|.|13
CSVPGLVGNEQFF
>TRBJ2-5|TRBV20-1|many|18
CSARGISGGRRGVETQYF
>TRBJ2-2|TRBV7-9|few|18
CASSLLPPGLAGTGELFF
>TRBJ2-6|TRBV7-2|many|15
CASSLSGSGANVLTF
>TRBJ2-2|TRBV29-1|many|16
CSVEMPGRRDTRELFF
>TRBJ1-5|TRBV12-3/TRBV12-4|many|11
CASSPSQPQHF
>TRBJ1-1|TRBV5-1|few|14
CASSLGRGETEAFF
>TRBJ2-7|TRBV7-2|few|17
CASSLPETGLISYEQYF
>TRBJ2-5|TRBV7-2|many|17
CASSSQGRGLLRETQYF
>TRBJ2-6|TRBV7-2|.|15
CASSLASGGANVLTF
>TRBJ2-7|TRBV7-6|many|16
CASSLAAPPIPYEQYF
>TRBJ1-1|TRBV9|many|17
CASSVGRDRGPGTEAFF
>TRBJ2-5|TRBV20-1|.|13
CSACPAGKETQYF
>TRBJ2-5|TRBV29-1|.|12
CSSRLAGATQYF
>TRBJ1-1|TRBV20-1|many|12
CSARVVNIEAFF
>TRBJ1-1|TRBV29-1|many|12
CSVHSGNTEAFF
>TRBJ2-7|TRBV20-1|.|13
CSVTTSIAREQYF
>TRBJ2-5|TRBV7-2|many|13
CASSLGSVETQYF
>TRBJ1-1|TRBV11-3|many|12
CASSFGVTEAFF
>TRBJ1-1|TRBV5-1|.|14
CASSQEDWVTEAFF
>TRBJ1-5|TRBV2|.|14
CASRGGPGNQPQHF
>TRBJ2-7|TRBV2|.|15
CASRTGTSGPYEQYF
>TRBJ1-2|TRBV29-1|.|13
CSASTSTDYGYTF
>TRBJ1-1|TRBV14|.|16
CASSQGGAGRTTEAFF
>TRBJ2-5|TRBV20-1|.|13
CSASGGLVETQYF
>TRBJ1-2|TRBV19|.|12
CASDYGRYGYTF
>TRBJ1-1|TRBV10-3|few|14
CASSGGQGLTEAFF
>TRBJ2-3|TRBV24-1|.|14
CASSPGRRTDTQYF
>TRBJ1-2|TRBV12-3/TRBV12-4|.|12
CASSYYIYGYTF
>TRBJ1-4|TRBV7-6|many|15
CASSQDGQLNEKLFF
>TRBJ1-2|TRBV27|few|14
CASSSDWSNYGYTF
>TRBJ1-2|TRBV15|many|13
CATSRADNYGYTF
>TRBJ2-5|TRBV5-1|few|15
CASSLDPGGGETQYF
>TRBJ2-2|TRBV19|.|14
CASSPPLGSRELFF
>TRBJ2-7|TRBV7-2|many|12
CASSLQNYEQYF
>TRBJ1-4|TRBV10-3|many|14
CAISEGATNEKLFF
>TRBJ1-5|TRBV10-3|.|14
CASTPLGAGQPQHF
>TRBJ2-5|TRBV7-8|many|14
CASSPLRLPETQYF
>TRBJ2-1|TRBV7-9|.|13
CASSLSSYNEQFF
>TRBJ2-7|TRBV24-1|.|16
CASNDWTGLAGNEQYF
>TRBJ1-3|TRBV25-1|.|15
CASSHEGGSGNTIYF
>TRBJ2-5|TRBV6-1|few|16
CASSENGLAGVVTQYF
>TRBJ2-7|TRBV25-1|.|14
CASSLAGEWHEQYF